The 10 T cell receptor beta chains below come from one sample, sequenced in a study of metastatic and nonmetastatic thyroid tumors. All patients were treatment-naive before thyroid surgery. TCRdb ran MiXCR on the PCR reads. The repertoire holds about 21,000 clones, with about 23% as singletons. Sequencing was carried out using tumor tissue. All receptors come from a male donor with papillary thyroid cancer or a benign thyroid nodule (not recorded which). Some clones in this sample may be carry-over from other donors' samples.

The sample holds many counts of this clone. The chain carries TRBV29-1 and TRBJ2-3, with D perhaps TRBD1 or TRBD2 (6 bases each). The CDR3 loop spans 16 amino acids. CDR1 is SQVTM, CDR2 ANQGSEA, per germline. Trimming stripped 5 bases from V and 1 base from J, with 19 bases between. DNA of the CDR3: TGCAGCGTTCTGAAGGGGGGTCGGGACCGCACAGATACGCAGTATTTT. Its protein product is CSVLKGGRDRTDTQYF.

CDR3 sequence (DNA): TGTGCCAGCTCCACGTCAGCGAACTACGAGCAGTACTTC. Residues: CASSTSANYEQYF. V usage is TRBV18 and J usage is TRBJ2-7; D uncertain. Trimming took off 6 bases at V and 3 bases at J, with 12 bases between the two ends. Germline V lookup: CDR1 KGHSH, CDR2 LQKENI. This CDR3 is 13 amino acids long. Combining the CDR3 with reference TRBV18 and TRBJ2-7 gives the whole variable domain NAGVMQNPRHLVRRRGQEARLRCSPMKGHSHVYWYRQLPEEGLKFMVYLQKENIIDESGMPKERFSAEFPKEGPSILRIQQVVRGDSAAYFCASSTSANYEQYFGPGTRLTVT.

This clone was counted ten times or more. This rearrangement joins TRBV25-1 to TRBJ1-6; D is ambiguous. Germline V gene lookup returns CDR1 MGHDK and CDR2 SYGVNS. The CDR3 sequence is 14 residues long. Trimming cost V 3 bases and J 10 bases, with 13 bases left between them. CDR3 residues: CASSDPSLWSPLHF. As DNA, the CDR3 is TGTGCCAGCAGTGACCCATCGTTGTGGTCACCCCTCCACTTT. Based on the CDR3 plus reference TRBV25-1 and TRBJ1-6, the full variable domain is EADIYQTPRYLVIGTGKKITLECSQTMGHDKMYWYQQDPGMELHLIHYSYGVNSTEKGDLSSESTVSRIRTEHFPLTLESARPSHTSQYLCASSDPSLWSPLHFGNGTRLTVT.

This clone has ten or more counts. The chain links TRBV15 to TRBJ2-7, with 8 nucleotides matching TRBD1. CDR1 is LNHNV, CDR2 YYDKDF, per germline (reference sequence). The CDR3 consists of 16 residues. V dropped 5 bases and J dropped 3; count of bases not matched to a gene: 12. In DNA form, the CDR3 reads TGTGCCACCAGCCCACCCTGGGCAGGGGGCTTCTACGAGCAGTACTTC. Its protein product is CATSPPWAGGFYEQYF. Together with reference TRBV15 and TRBJ2-7, the CDR3 gives the full variable domain: DAMVIQNPRYQVTQFGKPVTLSCSQTLNHNVMYWYQQKSSQAPKLLFHYYDKDFNNEADTPDNFQSRRPNTSFCFLDIRSPGLGDTAMYLCATSPPWAGGFYEQYFGPGTRLTVT.

Ten or more counts support this clone. The chain employs TRBV6-4 and TRBJ2-1; the match to TRBD1 covers 9 bases. The CDR3 runs to 16 residues. Per the germline V gene, CDR1 is MRHNA and CDR2 is SNTAGT. J gave up 8 bases and V 0 bases, and 8 bases lay outside the gene matches. The CDR3 reads CASSDSIGQGSDEQFF. The CDR3 bases are TGTGCCAGCAGTGACTCGATCGGACAGGGGTCCGATGAGCAGTTCTTC.

This clone was found many times. V usage is TRBV10-3 and J usage is TRBJ1-5; 9 bases are a match to TRBD1. The V segment lost 11 bases and the J segment 4 bases; nucleotides outside the gene matches: 6. Germline lookup yields CDR1 ENHRY and CDR2 SYGVKD. The CDR3 sequence is 13 residues long. The CDR3 region has the DNA TGTGCCTCCAGGGACAGGGAGAATCAGCCCCAGCATTTT. It specifies CASRDRENQPQHF.

The chain has TRBV20-1 and TRBJ2-3; 7 bases are shared with TRBD1. V lost 7 bases, J lost 3 bases, and 7 bases stayed unmatched. The CDR3 length is 13 residues. The germline V gene has CDR1 DFQATT and CDR2 SNEGSKA (reference sequence). The CDR3 region has the DNA TGCAGTGTTCCGGGCAGGGGGACAGATACGCAGTATTTT. This sequence encodes CSVPGRGTDTQYF.

In this sample, this clone turned up many times. CDR3 loop: CASARSGSTDTQYF. In DNA, the CDR3 is TGTGCCAGCGCCCGTAGCGGGAGCACAGATACGCAGTATTTT. The chain links TRBV6-1 to TRBJ2-3; 7 positions match TRBD2. The V gene's germline CDR1 is MNHNS and CDR2 SASEGT. The length of the CDR3 is 14 residues. V lost 8 bases, J lost 0 bases, and 5 bases stayed unmatched.

This clone has ten or more counts. The chain combines TRBV4-2 with TRBJ2-1; D gene ambiguous. The CDR3 consists of 16 residues. The V gene's germline CDR1 is LGHNA and CDR2 YNFKEQ. V lost 0 bases to trimming and J lost 6 bases, with 15 bases between them. This CDR3 reads CASSQEEVVPFNEQFF. CDR3 bases: TGTGCCAGCAGCCAAGAAGAAGTAGTCCCTTTCAATGAGCAGTTCTTC.

This clone was recorded at least ten times. This chain joins TRBV20-1 and TRBJ2-7; D unresolved. The CDR3 contains 15 residues. Germline V lookup: CDR1 DFQATT, CDR2 SNEGSKA (reference sequence). The V end was cut by 0 bases, the J end by 0 bases, with 12 bases between. CDR3 DNA sequence: TGCAGTGCTAGAGATCTAATAGACACCTCCTACGAGCAGTACTTC. It encodes CSARDLIDTSYEQYF.